This TCR beta chain was captured by sequencing in a study of blood T cell repertoires in COVID-19. This CDR3 has 16 residues. The V gene end was trimmed by 6 bases and the J gene end by 8 bases; junction bases not matched to a gene: 14. Per germline, CDR1 SGHRS and CDR2 YFSETQ. Authors' processing steps: Amplification from reference gene primers served as the basis for estimated nucleated cell counts. Profiling relied on immunoSEQ multiplex PCR, and the TCRdb table lists in-frame clones only, not all of them. D and trimming come from the DNA, and the V and J calls and clone size come from that table. In the table there are 75,000 to 95,000 clones, about 82% of which are singletons.

This clonotype was sampled from an elderly man with active or convalescent COVID-19. The chain has TRBV5-1 and TRBJ2-3; 11 bases align to TRBD2. Sample: peripheral blood. CDR3 region: CASTSHLAGGPGTQYF. DNA for the CDR3: TGCGCCAGCACCAGCCATTTAGCGGGGGGGCCAGGTACGCAGTATTTT.